The 9 T cell receptor beta chains in this list originate from one sample, sequenced in a study of cytomegalovirus exposure and HLA in healthy donors. It was with 60 Vbeta and 13 Jbeta primers that the PCR ran. Data came from immunoSEQ multiplex PCR; TCRdb stores just in-frame clones and leaves some out. This repertoire shows about 160,000 clones, over 80% found once; its top ten account for approximately 1.5%. Material for sequencing was PBMCs. These receptors were obtained from a woman between 18 and 29 years old in good health and CMV-seronegative.

V usage is TRBV11-2 and J usage is TRBJ1-2; D call uncertain. The germline V gene encodes CDR1 SGHAT and CDR2 FQNNGV. The CDR3 spans 14 residues. V was trimmed by 4 bases and J by 2 bases, leaving 11 bases between them. The CDR3 region is CASSSLGGNYGYTF. CDR3 in DNA: TGTGCCAGCAGCTCCCTCGGAGGGAACTATGGCTACACCTTC. The complete variable domain, with remaining parts taken from reference TRBV11-2 and TRBJ1-2, reads EAGVAQSPRYKIIEKRQSVAFWCNPISGHATLYWYQQILGQGPKLLIQFQNNGVVDDSQLPKDRFSAERLKGVDSTLKIQPAKLEDSAVYLCASSSLGGNYGYTFGSGTRLTVV.

V and J are TRBV5-4 and TRBJ2-1; TRBD2 matches at 7 bases. Germline trimming cut 2 bases from V and 10 bases from J; bases unmatched to any gene: 0. The germline V gene encodes CDR1 SGHNT and CDR2 YYREEE (reference sequence). The CDR3 contains 11 residues. CDR3 protein: CASSLLAEQFF. Here the CDR3 DNA reads TGTGCCAGCAGCTTACTAGCGGAGCAGTTCTTC.

The V call is TRBV4-2, the J call TRBJ2-3; D not resolved. The CDR3 has 15 amino acids. Germline V gene sequence: CDR1 LGHNA, CDR2 YNFKEQ. V lost 1 base and J 0 bases, leaving 8 bases between the germline ends. DNA of the CDR3: TGTGCCAGCAGCCAAGGAGTGAGGAGCACAGATACGCAGTATTTT. It translates to CASSQGVRSTDTQYF.

With regard to this clone: This same CDR3 is encoded by further DNA sequences in the sample. This rearrangement joins TRBV2 to TRBJ2-7; D may be TRBD2 (6 bases). Germline assignment: CDR1 SNHLY and CDR2 FYNNEI. The V end lost 4 bases, the J end lost 4 bases, and 8 bases lay between the germline ends. The CDR3 length is 12 residues. The CDR3 loop is CASSGDFYEQYF. As DNA, the CDR3 is TGTGCCAGCAGTGGGGACTTTTACGAGCAGTACTTC.

The chain uses TRBV27 and TRBJ1-6, with 7 nucleotides matching TRBD1. Looked up from germline, CDR1 is MNHEY and CDR2 is SMNVEV (reference sequence). Trimming cost V 3 bases and J 8 bases; bases outside gene matches: 7. This CDR3 has 15 amino acids. In nucleotides, the CDR3 is TGTGCCAGCAGTTTCCGACAGGGAGTGGATTCACCCCTCCACTTT. Its translation is CASSFRQGVDSPLHF.

The V and J genes are TRBV29-1 and TRBJ2-7; 7 bases are a match to TRBD1. The junction had 9 bases not matched to a gene; V was cut back by 4 bases and J by 3 bases. CDR1 and CDR2 (germline): SQVTM, ANQGSEA. The length of the CDR3 is 14 residues. CDR3: CSVANRGPFYEQYF. CDR3 in DNA: TGCAGCGTTGCGAACAGGGGACCGTTCTACGAGCAGTACTTC.

The CDR3 protein is CASSRGFGTQYF. As DNA, the CDR3 is TGTGCCAGTAGCCGCGGATTTGGGACCCAGTACTTC. V and J are TRBV19 and TRBJ2-5; no firm D call. In germline, CDR1 is LNHDA, CDR2 SQIVND (reference sequence). The CDR3 is 12 amino acids. The germline V and J ends were trimmed by 6 bases and 7 bases, with 12 bases remaining between them.

This chain links TRBV5-1 with TRBJ2-1; unclear D gene. CDR1 SGHRS and CDR2 YFSETQ come from the germline V gene. The CDR3 totals 15 residues. Between the trimmed V and J ends, which lost 0 bases and 8 bases, there was a span of 15 bases. The DNA for the CDR3 is TGCGCCAGCAGCTTGGTTAATGCCCACGGTGATGAGCAGTTCTTC. Its translation is CASSLVNAHGDEQFF.

This clone has only a few counts. The rearrangement joins TRBV5-1 to TRBJ1-2; TRBD1 agrees at 7 bases. This CDR3 spans 15 amino acids. J lost 0 bases, V lost 4 bases, and 6 bases had no gene match. Germline V CDR1 and CDR2: SGHRS, YFSETQ. In DNA form, the CDR3 reads TGCGCCAGCAGCGCCGGGACAGCAGCTAACTATGGCTACACCTTC. It is translated as CASSAGTAANYGYTF.